The rows below give T cell receptor beta chains drawn from one sample of a study of blood T cell repertoires in COVID-19. Only in-frame clones appear in the TCRdb table, and some are missing; sequencing was by immunoSEQ multiplex PCR. The data show about 120,000 clones, with 75% to 85% seen just once and 9.5% to 13% held by the top ten. The material sequenced was peripheral blood. The source of these receptors is a human donor in a cohort sampled during active COVID-19. Both conserved end residues are part of each CDR3. A D gene is named only where the DNA matches it firmly. Clone size is shown for a subset of rows, as once, few, many or a class of expanded clone.

D gene: TRBD1
V gene: TRBV2
clone size: few
J gene: TRBJ2-5
CDR3 protein: CASSGTGHLGETQYF
CDR3 DNA: TGTGCCAGCAGTGGGACAGGGCACCTAGGAGAGACCCAGTACTTC

D gene: .
V gene: TRBV7-8
clone size: .
J gene: TRBJ2-1
CDR3 protein: CASSLSRSSYNEQFF
CDR3 DNA: TGTGCCAGCAGCTTATCCCGCAGCTCCTACAATGAGCAGTTCTTC

D gene: .
V gene: TRBV7-9
clone size: .
J gene: TRBJ1-2
CDR3 protein: CASSDQVLGYTF
CDR3 DNA: TGTGCCAGCAGCGATCAGGTTCTCGGCTACACCTTC

D gene: .
V gene: TRBV1
clone size: .
J gene: TRBJ2-2
CDR3 protein: CTSSRECDASGETNTGELFF
CDR3 DNA: TGCACCAGCAGCCGCGAATGTGATGCTAGCGGGGAAACGAACACCGGGGAGCTGTTTTTT

D gene: .
V gene: TRBV5-6
clone size: few
J gene: TRBJ1-2
CDR3 protein: CASSFTSEAPYGYTF
CDR3 DNA: TGTGCCAGCAGCTTTACTAGTGAGGCGCCCTATGGCTACACCTTC

D gene: .
V gene: TRBV2
clone size: .
J gene: TRBJ2-7
CDR3 protein: CASSELETGRGEQYF
CDR3 DNA: TGTGCCAGCAGTGAACTGGAGACCGGTAGGGGCGAGCAGTACTTC

D gene: .
V gene: TRBV9
clone size: .
J gene: TRBJ2-5
CDR3 protein: CASSVGGSGETQYF
CDR3 DNA: TGTGCCAGCAGCGTAGGAGGCAGCGGAGAGACCCAGTACTTC

D gene: .
V gene: TRBV18
clone size: .
J gene: TRBJ2-7
CDR3 protein: CASSDYSGAYEQYF
CDR3 DNA: TGTGCCAGCTCCGACTATTCTGGGGCCTACGAGCAGTACTTC

D gene: TRBD1
V gene: TRBV7-8
clone size: .
J gene: TRBJ2-7
CDR3 protein: CASGQGDYEQYF
CDR3 DNA: TGTGCCAGCGGGCAGGGGGACTACGAGCAGTACTTC

D gene: TRBD2
V gene: TRBV6-1
clone size: .
J gene: TRBJ2-3
CDR3 protein: CASSDPLKSGGASTDTQYF
CDR3 DNA: TGTGCCAGCAGTGATCCCCTTAAGAGCGGGGGGGCTAGCACAGATACGCAGTATTTT

D gene: .
V gene: TRBV15
clone size: .
J gene: TRBJ2-7
CDR3 protein: CATLIAGQPTYEQYF
CDR3 DNA: TGTGCCACTCTGATCGCCGGACAGCCCACCTACGAGCAGTACTTC

D gene: .
V gene: TRBV19
clone size: .
J gene: TRBJ1-2
CDR3 protein: CASSMVAGRGINYGYTF
CDR3 DNA: TGTGCCAGTAGTATGGTCGCGGGCAGGGGAATCAACTATGGCTACACCTTC

D gene: .
V gene: TRBV9
clone size: .
J gene: TRBJ1-6
CDR3 protein: CASTLGTDSPLHF
CDR3 DNA: TGTGCCAGCACCCTAGGGACTGATTCACCCCTCCACTTT

D gene: .
V gene: TRBV2
clone size: .
J gene: TRBJ2-7
CDR3 protein: CASSVIRTGGDEQYF
CDR3 DNA: TGTGCCAGCAGTGTCATAAGGACAGGAGGGGACGAGCAGTACTTC

D gene: .
V gene: TRBV21-1
clone size: .
J gene: TRBJ1-2
CDR3 protein: CASSKPLAGARNYGYTF
CDR3 DNA: TGTGCCAGCAGCAAACCCCTGGCGGGGGCAAGGAACTATGGCTACACCTTC

D gene: TRBD1
V gene: TRBV6-5
clone size: .
J gene: TRBJ1-4
CDR3 protein: CASSLSGGFNEKLFF
CDR3 DNA: TGTGCCAGCAGTCTATCAGGGGGCTTTAATGAAAAACTGTTTTTT

D gene: .
V gene: TRBV5-1
clone size: .
J gene: TRBJ2-3
CDR3 protein: CASSLVGGDTQYF
CDR3 DNA: TGCGCCAGCAGCTTGGTAGGGGGAGATACGCAGTATTTT

D gene: TRBD1
V gene: TRBV29-1
clone size: once
J gene: TRBJ2-7
CDR3 protein: CSVGPGQTYEQYF
CDR3 DNA: TGCAGCGTTGGCCCGGGACAGACCTACGAGCAGTACTTC

D gene: .
V gene: TRBV24-1
clone size: .
J gene: TRBJ2-3
CDR3 protein: CATSEPPGVANPTDTQYF
CDR3 DNA: TGTGCCACCAGTGAACCCCCCGGGGTAGCTAACCCCACAGATACGCAGTATTTT

D gene: .
V gene: TRBV7-2
clone size: .
J gene: TRBJ1-5
CDR3 protein: CASSPRGTGYPAQHF
CDR3 DNA: TGTGCCAGCAGCCCAAGGGGCACAGGGTATCCAGCCCAGCATTTT

D gene: .
V gene: TRBV5-6
clone size: .
J gene: TRBJ2-7
CDR3 protein: CASSLIAAWSSYEQYF
CDR3 DNA: TGTGCCAGCAGCTTGATCGCGGCGTGGAGCTCCTACGAGCAGTACTTC

D gene: .
V gene: TRBV6-2/TRBV6-3
clone size: .
J gene: TRBJ1-2
CDR3 protein: CASSSDRSNYGYTF
CDR3 DNA: TGTGCCAGCAGTTCCGACAGGAGTAACTATGGCTACACCTTC

D gene: .
V gene: TRBV5-1
clone size: .
J gene: TRBJ1-1
CDR3 protein: CASFQTGNTEAFF
CDR3 DNA: TGCGCCAGCTTTCAAACAGGGAACACTGAAGCTTTCTTT

D gene: .
V gene: TRBV5-8
clone size: few
J gene: TRBJ1-5
CDR3 protein: CASSLGAGHPSNQPQHF
CDR3 DNA: TGTGCCAGCAGCTTGGGGGCAGGCCATCCTAGCAATCAGCCCCAGCATTTT

D gene: .
V gene: TRBV3-1/TRBV3-2
clone size: .
J gene: TRBJ1-4
CDR3 protein: CASSKGSPRESEKLFF
CDR3 DNA: TGTGCCAGCTCTAAGGGGAGTCCCCGGGAGAGTGAAAAACTGTTTTTT

D gene: .
V gene: TRBV2
clone size: .
J gene: TRBJ1-2
CDR3 protein: CASSERAGGYTF
CDR3 DNA: TGTGCCAGCAGTGAACGTGCAGGTGGCTACACCTTC

D gene: TRBD2
V gene: TRBV9
clone size: .
J gene: TRBJ2-1
CDR3 protein: CASSGRTSGAYNEQFF
CDR3 DNA: TGTGCCAGCAGCGGCCGGACTAGCGGGGCCTACAATGAGCAGTTCTTC

D gene: .
V gene: TRBV6-1
clone size: few
J gene: TRBJ1-5
CDR3 protein: CASSEYGGNSNQPQHF
CDR3 DNA: TGTGCCAGCAGTGAATATGGAGGGAATAGCAATCAGCCCCAGCATTTT

D gene: TRBD1
V gene: TRBV7-2
clone size: .
J gene: TRBJ1-2
CDR3 protein: CASSLRARGLQGYTF
CDR3 DNA: TGTGCCAGCAGCTTAAGGGCCAGGGGGCTTCAGGGCTACACCTTC

D gene: .
V gene: TRBV7-9
clone size: .
J gene: TRBJ1-2
CDR3 protein: CASSATDGYTF
CDR3 DNA: TGTGCCAGCAGCGCGACAGATGGCTACACCTTC

D gene: .
V gene: TRBV5-4
clone size: .
J gene: TRBJ2-3
CDR3 protein: CASSLVGSSDTQYF
CDR3 DNA: TGTGCCAGCAGCTTGGTTGGCTCTTCAGATACGCAGTATTTT

D gene: .
V gene: TRBV7-2
clone size: .
J gene: TRBJ2-3
CDR3 protein: CASSLVRGLVTDTQYF
CDR3 DNA: TGTGCCAGCAGCTTAGTTAGGGGGTTAGTCACAGATACGCAGTATTTT

D gene: TRBD2
V gene: TRBV7-9
clone size: .
J gene: TRBJ2-3
CDR3 protein: CASSTRLAATDTQYF
CDR3 DNA: TGTGCCAGCAGCACCCGACTAGCGGCCACAGATACGCAGTATTTT

D gene: TRBD2
V gene: TRBV7-2
clone size: .
J gene: TRBJ2-7
CDR3 protein: CASSLEALAVYEQYF
CDR3 DNA: TGTGCCAGCAGCTTAGAAGCACTAGCGGTCTACGAGCAGTACTTC

D gene: TRBD2
V gene: TRBV6-5
clone size: few
J gene: TRBJ2-3
CDR3 protein: CASSWAGGRYF
CDR3 DNA: TGTGCCAGCAGTTGGGCGGGGGGGCGATATTTT

D gene: .
V gene: TRBV7-2
clone size: .
J gene: TRBJ2-1
CDR3 protein: CASSFPSHNEQFF
CDR3 DNA: TGTGCCAGCAGCTTCCCTAGTCACAATGAGCAGTTCTTC

D gene: .
V gene: TRBV19
clone size: .
J gene: TRBJ2-4
CDR3 protein: CASSWPGAKNIQYF
CDR3 DNA: TGTGCCAGTAGTTGGCCGGGGGCCAAAAACATTCAGTACTTC

D gene: .
V gene: TRBV6-5
clone size: .
J gene: TRBJ2-1
CDR3 protein: CASSYRSGNEQFF
CDR3 DNA: TGTGCCAGCAGTTACCGTAGTGGCAATGAGCAGTTCTTC

D gene: TRBD1
V gene: TRBV10-1
clone size: .
J gene: TRBJ2-3
CDR3 protein: CASSRRQGTNLGTQYF
CDR3 DNA: TGCGCCAGCAGCCGACGACAGGGGACGAATTTGGGTACGCAGTATTTT

D gene: TRBD2
V gene: TRBV15
clone size: .
J gene: TRBJ2-7
CDR3 protein: CATSRYPGLAGGHYEQYF
CDR3 DNA: TGTGCCACCAGCAGATACCCGGGACTAGCGGGGGGCCACTACGAGCAGTACTTC

D gene: TRBD1
V gene: TRBV6-5
clone size: .
J gene: TRBJ2-1
CDR3 protein: CASSSDRGTYNEQFF
CDR3 DNA: TGTGCCAGCAGTTCCGACAGGGGGACTTACAATGAGCAGTTCTTC